Below, 10 T cell receptor beta chains from the same sample are listed, as sequenced in a study of shared clonotypes between healthy human individuals. Produced via immunoSEQ multiplex PCR; TCRdb's table is partial and in-frame only. The table lists roughly 2.2 million clones, just under 95% of them singletons. The sample consisted of naive CD4+ T cells from PBMCs. Subset specified: CD45RA+ positively selected. These receptors were taken from a young man in good health. Some clones in this sample may be carry-over from other donors' samples.

This rearrangement joins TRBV2 to TRBJ1-1; D uncertain. Trimming removed 6 bases from V and 2 bases from J, with 13 bases in between. The CDR3 is made up of 14 amino acids. Germline loops: CDR1 SNHLY, CDR2 FYNNEI. The CDR3 reads CASRPGVPNTEAFF. The CDR3 nucleotides are TGTGCCAGCAGACCAGGAGTCCCCAACACTGAAGCTTTCTTT.

The rearrangement uses TRBV7-9 and TRBJ2-6; the D is unclear. CDR1 is SEHNR and CDR2 is FQNEAQ in the germline V gene (reference sequence). V was trimmed by 2 bases and J by 2 bases, leaving 1 base between them. The CDR3 extends over 13 amino acids. CDR3 protein: CASSLTGANVLTF. In nucleotides, the CDR3 is TGTGCCAGCAGCTTAACTGGGGCCAACGTCCTGACTTTC.

Comments on this clone: Other nucleotide sequences in the sample specify the same CDR3. The J gene is TRBJ1-1, the V gene TRBV11-1; no clear D gene. Germline assignment: CDR1 SGHAT and CDR2 FQDESV (reference sequence). The CDR3 runs 13 residues. V gave up 2 bases and J gave up 0 bases, with 4 bases separating them. The CDR3 DNA sequence: TGTGCCAGCAGCTTACAGGTGAACACTGAAGCTTTCTTT. Its translation: CASSLQVNTEAFF.

Details on this clone: This CDR3 is also generated by other DNA sequences in the sample. V is TRBV27 and J is TRBJ2-7, with TRBD1 as a possible D gene (5 bases). V was clipped by 2 bases and J by 5 bases, with 10 bases between them. Germline loops: CDR1 MNHEY, CDR2 SMNVEV (reference sequence). The CDR3 length is 13 residues. CDR3 DNA: TGTGCCAGCAGTTTACGCAGGGTGGACGAGCAGTACTTC. Amino acids: CASSLRRVDEQYF.

In regard to this clone: Other nucleotide sequences from this sample produce the same CDR3. The rearrangement joins TRBV2 to TRBJ2-7, with D possibly being TRBD1 (5 bases). The V end was cut by 6 bases, the J end by 2 bases, with 11 bases between. The CDR3 is 13 residues long. Germline V gene lookup returns CDR1 SNHLY and CDR2 FYNNEI. The CDR3 nucleotides are TGTGCCAGCAGGGGTGGGGCTACCTACGAGCAGTACTTC. Protein: CASRGGATYEQYF. Full variable domain (missing parts from reference TRBV2 and TRBJ2-7): EPEVTQTPSHQVTQMGQEVILRCVPISNHLYFYWYRQILGQKVEFLVSFYNNEISEKSEIFDDQFSVERPDGSNFTLKIRSTKLEDSAMYFCASRGGATYEQYFGPGTRLTVT.

V usage is TRBV11-3 and J usage is TRBJ2-1; TRBD2 matches 10 bases. From germline, CDR1 is SGHNT and CDR2 YENEEA. The CDR3 covers 15 residues. V was clipped by 5 bases and J by 1 base; unmatched bases: 2. The CDR3 coding sequence is TGTGCCAGCAGCGGACTAGCGGTTTCCTACAATGAGCAGTTCTTC. Residues: CASSGLAVSYNEQFF. Supplemented by reference TRBV11-3 and TRBJ2-1, the full variable domain reads EAGVVQSPRYKIIEKKQPVAFWCNPISGHNTLYWYLQNLGQGPELLIRYENEEAVDDSQLPKDRFSAERLKGVDSTLKIQPAELGDSAVYLCASSGLAVSYNEQFFGPGTRLTVL.

As for this clone: This sample also contains other DNA sequences that code for the same CDR3. The rearrangement joins TRBV7-6 to TRBJ2-3; 10 positions agree with TRBD2. The V segment lost 5 bases and the J segment 0 bases; nucleotides outside the gene matches: 2. The CDR3 contains 15 residues. Germline lookup yields CDR1 SGHVS and CDR2 FNYEAQ. The CDR3 here is CASSLTSGSTDTQYF. The CDR3, as DNA: TGTGCCAGCAGCCTGACTAGCGGGAGCACAGATACGCAGTATTTT.

The chain carries TRBV27 and TRBJ2-6; D is possibly TRBD2 (6 bases). The germline CDR1 and CDR2 sequences are MNHEY and SMNVEV (reference sequence). The CDR3 loop spans 20 amino acids. V lost 7 bases, J lost 0 bases, and 25 bases lay in between. CDR3 sequence (DNA): TGTGCCAGCACCCACTTGTTTGGGGGGAAAAAATACTCTGGGGCCAACGTCCTGACTTTC. This translates into CASTHLFGGKKYSGANVLTF. Looking up the rest from reference TRBV27 and TRBJ2-6 gives the full variable domain: EAQVTQNPRYLITVTGKKLTVTCSQNMNHEYMSWYRQDPGLGLRQIYYSMNVEVTDKGDVPEGYKVSRKEKRNFPLILESPSPNQTSLYFCASTHLFGGKKYSGANVLTFGAGSRLTVL.

This chain links TRBV15 with TRBJ2-2; no clear D. V lost 1 base and J 7 bases, leaving 4 bases between the germline ends. The CDR3 extends over 12 amino acids. CDR1 is LNHNV and CDR2 is YYDKDF in the germline V gene (reference sequence). The CDR3 reads CATSRAVGELFF. The CDR3, as DNA: TGTGCCACCAGCAGAGCAGTCGGGGAGCTGTTTTTT.

The chain links TRBV5-1 to TRBJ2-6, with D perhaps given as TRBD1 or TRBD2 (5 bases each). The CDR3 is 15 residues long. Between the trimmed V and J ends, which lost 7 bases and 0 bases, there was a span of 11 bases. Germline-derived CDR1 and CDR2 are SGHRS and YFSETQ. The DNA for the CDR3 is TGCGCCAGCGACGGAGGACACTCTGGGGCCAACGTCCTGACTTTC. It translates to CASDGGHSGANVLTF.